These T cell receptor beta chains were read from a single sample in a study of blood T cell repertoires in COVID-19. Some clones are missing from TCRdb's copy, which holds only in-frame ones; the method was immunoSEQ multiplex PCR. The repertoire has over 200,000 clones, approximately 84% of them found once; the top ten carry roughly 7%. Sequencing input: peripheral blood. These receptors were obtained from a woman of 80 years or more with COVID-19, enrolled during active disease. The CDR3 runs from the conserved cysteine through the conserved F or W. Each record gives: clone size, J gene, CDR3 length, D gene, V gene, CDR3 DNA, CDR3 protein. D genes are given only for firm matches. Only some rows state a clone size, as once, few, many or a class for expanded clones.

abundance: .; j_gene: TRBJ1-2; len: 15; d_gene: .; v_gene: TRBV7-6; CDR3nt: TGTGCCAGCAGCTTAGCGGGGCCGACTAACTATGGCTACACCTTC; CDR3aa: CASSLAGPTNYGYTF
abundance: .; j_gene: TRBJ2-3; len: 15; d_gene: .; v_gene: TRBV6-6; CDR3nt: TGTGCCAGCAATCCGATCGGGGGTAGCACAGATACGCAGTATTTT; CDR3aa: CASNPIGGSTDTQYF
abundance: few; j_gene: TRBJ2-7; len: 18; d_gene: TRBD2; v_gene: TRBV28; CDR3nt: TGTGCCAGCAGTGGCCACGGGACTAGCGGGAAGAACATGTACGAGCAGTACTTC; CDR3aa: CASSGHGTSGKNMYEQYF
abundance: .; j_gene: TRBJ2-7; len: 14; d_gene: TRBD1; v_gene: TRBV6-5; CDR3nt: TGTGCCAGCAGCCGGGACAGGGCCTCCTACGAGCAGTACTTC; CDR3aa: CASSRDRASYEQYF
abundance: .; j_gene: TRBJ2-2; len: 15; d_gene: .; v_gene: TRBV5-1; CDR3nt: TGCGCCAGCAGGGGGACTGACTCGAACACCGGGGAGCTGTTTTTT; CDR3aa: CASRGTDSNTGELFF
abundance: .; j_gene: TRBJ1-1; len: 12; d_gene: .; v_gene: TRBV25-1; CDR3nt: TGTGCCAGCCGACCGGACAGCCGAGAAGCTTTCTTT; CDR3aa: CASRPDSREAFF
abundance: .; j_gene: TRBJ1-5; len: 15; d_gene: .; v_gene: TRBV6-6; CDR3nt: TGTGCCAGCTTAAGTGCTGGGGGCATTTATCAGCCCCAGCATTTT; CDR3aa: CASLSAGGIYQPQHF
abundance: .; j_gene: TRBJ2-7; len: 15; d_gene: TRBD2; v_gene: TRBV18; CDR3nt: TGTGCCAGCTCACCACCCTGGGGGGGTTCCTACGAGCAGTACTTC; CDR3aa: CASSPPWGGSYEQYF
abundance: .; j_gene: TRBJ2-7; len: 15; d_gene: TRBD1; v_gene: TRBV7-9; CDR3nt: TGTGCCAGCAGCTCTTCAGGGGGAGCAGCCTACGAGCAGTACTTC; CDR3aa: CASSSSGGAAYEQYF
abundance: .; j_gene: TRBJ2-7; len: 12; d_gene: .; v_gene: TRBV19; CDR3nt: TGTGCCAGTAGTATGGGGGGAAGCGAGCAGTACTTC; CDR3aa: CASSMGGSEQYF
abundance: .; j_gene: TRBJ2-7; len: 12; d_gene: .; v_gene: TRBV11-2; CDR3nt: TGTGCCAGCAGCCCTCAGGGCTACGAGCAGTACTTC; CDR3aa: CASSPQGYEQYF
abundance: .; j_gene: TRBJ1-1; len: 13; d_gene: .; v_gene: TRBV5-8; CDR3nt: TGTGCCAGCAGCTTCGTCTTACAGGTTGAAGCTTTCTTT; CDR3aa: CASSFVLQVEAFF
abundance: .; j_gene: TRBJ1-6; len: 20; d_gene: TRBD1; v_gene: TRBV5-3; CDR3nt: TGTGCCAGAAGCTTGAATGGGGACAGGGGGAAGGGCGCCTATAATTCACCCCTCCACTTT; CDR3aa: CARSLNGDRGKGAYNSPLHF
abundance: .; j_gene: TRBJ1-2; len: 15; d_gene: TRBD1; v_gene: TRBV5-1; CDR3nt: TGCGCCAGCAGCTTGTCGGGACAGGGAGTGTATGGCTACACCTTC; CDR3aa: CASSLSGQGVYGYTF